One TCR beta chain is described in this entry. This CDR3 spans 16 amino acids. CDR1 MDHEN and CDR2 SYDVKM come from the germline V gene. V was clipped by 6 bases and J by 4 bases; unmatched bases: 7. The assay was immunoSEQ multiplex PCR, and TCRdb's table has in-frame clones only and misses some. The sample records about 75,000 clones, about 86% being singletons. This record comes from a study of OX40 agonist ivuxolimab in advanced cancers. Overall study context: While on treatment, patients had intravenous ivuxolimab at 0.01 to 10 mg/kg every 2 weeks.

This specimen consisted of CD4+ or CD8+ T cells sorted from blood, obtained in a trial of the OX40 agonist ivuxolimab. The TCR comes from an adult with an advanced solid tumor such as melanoma, head and neck, liver or kidney cancer. The V call is TRBV28, the J call TRBJ2-2; 11 bases match TRBD1. Here the CDR3 reads CASSQDRGPGTGELFF. CDR3 coding DNA: TGTGCCAGCAGCCAGGACAGGGGGCCGGGCACCGGGGAGCTGTTTTTT.